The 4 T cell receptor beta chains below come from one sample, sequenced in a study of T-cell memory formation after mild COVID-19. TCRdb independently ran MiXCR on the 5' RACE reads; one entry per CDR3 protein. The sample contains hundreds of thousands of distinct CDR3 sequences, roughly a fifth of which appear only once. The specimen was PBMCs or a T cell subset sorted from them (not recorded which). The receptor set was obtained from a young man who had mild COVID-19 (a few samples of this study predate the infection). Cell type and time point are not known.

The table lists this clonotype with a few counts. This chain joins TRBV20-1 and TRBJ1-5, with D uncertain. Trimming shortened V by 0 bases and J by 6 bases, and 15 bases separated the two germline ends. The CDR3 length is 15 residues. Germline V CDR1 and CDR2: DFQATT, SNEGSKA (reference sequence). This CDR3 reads CSARDSPSRGQPQHF. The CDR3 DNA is TGCAGTGCTAGAGACTCACCGAGCCGGGGTCAGCCCCAGCATTTT.

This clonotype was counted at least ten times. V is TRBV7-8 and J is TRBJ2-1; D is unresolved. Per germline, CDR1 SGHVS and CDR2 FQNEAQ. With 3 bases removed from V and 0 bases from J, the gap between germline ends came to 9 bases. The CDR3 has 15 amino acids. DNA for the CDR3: TGTGCCAGCAGCTTGGGTCAGGCCTCCTACAATGAGCAGTTCTTC. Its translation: CASSLGQASYNEQFF.

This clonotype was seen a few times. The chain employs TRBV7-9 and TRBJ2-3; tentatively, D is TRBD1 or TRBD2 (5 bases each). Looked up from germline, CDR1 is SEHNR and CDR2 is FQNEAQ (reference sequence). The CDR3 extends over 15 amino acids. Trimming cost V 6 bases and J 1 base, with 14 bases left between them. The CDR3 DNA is TGTGCCAGCAGTCTGTTTGGGGGTGGCACAGATACGCAGTATTTT. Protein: CASSLFGGGTDTQYF.

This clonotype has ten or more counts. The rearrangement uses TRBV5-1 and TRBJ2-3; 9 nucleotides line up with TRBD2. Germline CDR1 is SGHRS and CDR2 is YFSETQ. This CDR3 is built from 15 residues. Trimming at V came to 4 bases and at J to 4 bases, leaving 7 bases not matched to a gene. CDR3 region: CASSLAGPGADTQYF. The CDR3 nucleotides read TGCGCCAGCAGCCTAGCGGGGCCGGGTGCAGATACGCAGTATTTT.